The source of this T cell receptor (beta chain) is a study of T cell clonality in common variable immunodeficiency. Study results and limitations: CVID patient heterogeneity limited repertoire-clinical complication correlations.

This clone was seen repeatedly, ten times or more. Its antigen is unknown. The missing CDR3 end, 3 residues past where the read stops, is filled in from the germline J gene. Profiled with immunoSEQ multiplex PCR; TCRdb holds only in-frame clones, not every one. There are tens of thousands of clones in the sample, none observed a single time. This CDR3 comprises 15 residues. J lost 6 bases, V lost 3 bases, and 10 bases had no gene match. The germline V gene has CDR1 KGHSH and CDR2 LQKENI. The receptor was isolated from a person aged 18 to 75 in good health. Sample: peripheral blood mononuclear cells. This chain connects TRBV18 to TRBJ2-7; TRBD2 matches 8 bases. CDR3 bases read: TGTGCCAGCTCACCTCAAGTACAACGGGGGGGCGAG. It encodes CASSPQVQRGGE. The whole CDR3 protein reads CASSPQVQRGGEQYF.